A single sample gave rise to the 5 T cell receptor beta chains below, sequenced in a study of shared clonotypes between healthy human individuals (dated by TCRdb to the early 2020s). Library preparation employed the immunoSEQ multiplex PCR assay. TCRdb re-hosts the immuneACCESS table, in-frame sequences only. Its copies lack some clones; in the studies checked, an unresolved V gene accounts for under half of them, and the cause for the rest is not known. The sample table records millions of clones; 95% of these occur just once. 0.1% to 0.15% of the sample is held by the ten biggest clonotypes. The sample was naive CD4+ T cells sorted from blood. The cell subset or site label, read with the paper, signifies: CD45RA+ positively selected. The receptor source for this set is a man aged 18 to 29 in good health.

The CDR3 is CASSSGPQLASGYTF. In nucleotides, the CDR3 is TGTGCCAGCAGCTCCGGGCCCCAGTTAGCTAGTGGCTACACCTTC. The chain is built from TRBV7-2 and TRBJ1-2; D uncertain. The CDR3 runs 15 residues. Germline V CDR1 and CDR2: SGHTA, FQGNSA. Trimming shortened V by 4 bases and J by 7 bases, and 19 bases separated the two germline ends.

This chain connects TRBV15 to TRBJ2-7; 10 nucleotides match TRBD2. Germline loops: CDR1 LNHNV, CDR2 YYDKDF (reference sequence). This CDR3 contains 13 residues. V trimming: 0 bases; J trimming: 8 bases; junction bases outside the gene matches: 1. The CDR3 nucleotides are TGTGCCACCAGCAGAGAACTAGCGGGGCAGCAGTACTTC. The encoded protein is CATSRELAGQQYF.

CDR3: CASSLDDGYNEQFF. The CDR3 bases are TGCGCCAGCAGCTTGGACGACGGGTACAATGAGCAGTTCTTC. The chain couples TRBV5-1 to TRBJ2-1; no reliable D call. The V gene lost 0 bases and the J gene lost 4 bases, with 8 bases spanning the gap. Germline CDR1 is SGHRS and CDR2 is YFSETQ. This CDR3 region has 14 residues.

In DNA form, the CDR3 reads TGTGCCATCAGTTTGGATCGGGGGGGAGCTTTCTTT. Protein sequence: CAISLDRGGAFF. The chain joins TRBV10-3 to TRBJ1-1; the D gene is possibly TRBD1 (5 bases). The V and J ends lost 5 bases and 10 bases respectively, with 14 bases between them. CDR1 ENHRY and CDR2 SYGVKD come from the germline V gene. CDR3 length: 12 residues.

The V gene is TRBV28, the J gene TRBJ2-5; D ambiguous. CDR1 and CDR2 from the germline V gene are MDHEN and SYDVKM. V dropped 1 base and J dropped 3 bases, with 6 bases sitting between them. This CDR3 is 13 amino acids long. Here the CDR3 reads CASSLSTEETQYF. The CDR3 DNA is TGTGCCAGCAGTTTATCAACTGAAGAGACCCAGTACTTC.